Following are 30 T cell receptor beta chains from one sample sequenced in a study of OX40 agonist ivuxolimab in advanced cancers. Produced via immunoSEQ multiplex PCR; TCRdb's table is partial and in-frame only. The table includes 37,000 or so clones, 70% to 90% detected once. Sequencing used CD4+ or CD8+ T cells sorted from blood, obtained in a trial of the OX40 agonist ivuxolimab. All receptors derive from an adult with an advanced solid tumor such as melanoma, head and neck, liver or kidney cancer.

This clone was recorded only once. The genes are TRBV29-1 and TRBJ1-2; 9 nucleotides align to TRBD1. The CDR3 is made up of 13 amino acids. With 4 bases clipped from V and 5 bases from J, the junction kept 5 bases outside the gene matches. Looked up from germline, CDR1 is SQVTM and CDR2 is ANQGSEA. The CDR3 DNA sequence: TGCAGCGTTGCTGCCGGGACAGGGTATGGCTACACCTTC. Protein sequence: CSVAAGTGYGYTF.

The V call is TRBV6-5, the J call TRBJ2-2, with a tentative D call TRBD2 (6 bases). Germline loops: CDR1 MNHEY, CDR2 SVGAGI. The CDR3 spans 16 residues. Trimming stripped 0 bases from V and 4 bases from J, with 12 bases between. CDR3 protein: CASSYSGGASTGELFF. CDR3 nucleotide sequence: TGTGCCAGCAGTTACTCGGGAGGTGCGAGCACCGGGGAGCTGTTTTTT.

For this clone: Its ends do not fully match the called genes, so a read error is possible. The gene calls are TRBV6-6 and TRBJ1-3; D may be TRBD1 (5 bases). The germline V gene encodes CDR1 MNHNY and CDR2 SVGAGI (reference sequence). The CDR3 loop spans 16 amino acids. CDR3 nucleotides: TGTGCCAGCAGTGACTCCTCCCAGGGCTCTGGAAACACCATATATTTT. This encodes CASSDSSQGSGNTIYF.

DNA for the CDR3: TGTGCCAGCAGTCAAGGACAGGGGGCTTTCTCCTACAATGAGCAGTTCTTC. Translated: CASSQGQGAFSYNEQFF. The chain links TRBV27 to TRBJ2-1; 11 nucleotides align to TRBD1. J was trimmed by 0 bases and V by 5 bases; bases with no gene match: 6. The germline V gene encodes CDR1 MNHEY and CDR2 SMNVEV (reference sequence). The CDR3 runs 17 residues.

There are a few counts of this clone. The CDR3 DNA follows: TGTGCCACCAGCAGTAACAGGGGGCCCAACTATGGCTACACCTTC. Protein sequence: CATSSNRGPNYGYTF. The V call is TRBV15, the J call TRBJ1-2; 9 nucleotides agree with TRBD1. Germline V gives CDR1 LNHNV, CDR2 YYDKDF (reference sequence). This CDR3 region has 15 residues. V dropped 3 bases and J dropped 2; count of bases not matched to a gene: 4.

The genes are TRBV7-3 and TRBJ2-3; 9 bases map to TRBD2. The germline V gene encodes CDR1 SGHTA and CDR2 FQGTGA. The CDR3 sequence is 17 residues long. V lost 2 bases to trimming and J lost 4 bases; unmatched junction nucleotides: 10. For the CDR3, the DNA is TGTGCCAGCAGCTTAGAGGTTGTGCGGGGGGGCGCAGATACGCAGTATTTT. Its translation is CASSLEVVRGGADTQYF.

The chain joins TRBV10-3 to TRBJ2-7; 10 bases line up with TRBD2. Germline CDR1 and CDR2: ENHRY and SYGVKD. This CDR3 comprises 17 residues. The V gene end was trimmed by 0 bases and the J gene end by 7 bases; junction bases not matched to a gene: 12. CDR3 in amino acids: CAISESGLAGGMGEQYF. The CDR3 nucleotides read TGTGCCATCAGTGAGTCCGGCTTAGCGGGGGGAATGGGTGAGCAGTACTTC.

V usage is TRBV5-6 and J usage is TRBJ1-2; the match to TRBD1 covers 8 bases. V lost 3 bases, J lost 6 bases, and 4 bases stayed unmatched. The CDR3 sequence is 13 residues long. Germline CDR1 and CDR2: SGHDT and YYEEEE. The CDR3 loop reads CASSSGQGHGYTF. The CDR3 nucleotides are TGTGCCAGCAGCTCAGGACAGGGACATGGCTACACCTTC.

CDR3 nucleotides: TGTGCCAGCAGTGACTCGAACAGGGGCGTCTGGAACAATGAGCAGTTCTTC. Translation: CASSDSNRGVWNNEQFF. J is TRBJ2-1 and V is TRBV6-4, with 7 bases aligning to TRBD1. Germline values: CDR1 MRHNA, CDR2 SNTAGT. This CDR3 contains 17 residues. Trimming at V came to 0 bases and at J to 5 bases, leaving 10 bases not matched to a gene.

The chain has TRBV5-1 and TRBJ1-1, with D uncertain. CDR3 length: 15 amino acids. Germline-derived CDR1 and CDR2 are SGHRS and YFSETQ. Trimming stripped 1 base from V and 0 bases from J, with 10 bases between. The CDR3 spells CASSLRTSMNTEAFF. Here the CDR3 DNA reads TGCGCCAGCAGCTTGCGGACGTCCATGAACACTGAAGCTTTCTTT.

V usage is TRBV19 and J usage is TRBJ1-5; TRBD1 matches at 10 bases. In germline, CDR1 is LNHDA, CDR2 SQIVND (reference sequence). Trimming cost V 6 bases and J 4 bases; bases outside gene matches: 12. The CDR3 contains 17 residues. CDR3 nucleotides: TGTGCCAGTAGCCCTACTCCGGGACAGGGGAGAAATCAGCCCCAGCATTTT. As protein: CASSPTPGQGRNQPQHF.

This chain links TRBV11-2 with TRBJ1-3; no reliable D call. Trimming shortened V by 5 bases and J by 5 bases, and 7 bases separated the two germline ends. Germline V CDR1 and CDR2: SGHAT, FQNNGV. The length of the CDR3 is 12 residues. In DNA form, the CDR3 reads TGTGCCAGCAGCGGGTCCAGAAACACCATATATTTT. Protein product: CASSGSRNTIYF.

This clone showed up just once. The CDR3 bases are TGCAGCGTTCGCAAACGGGGGGTTGATGATACGCAGTATTTT. Protein product: CSVRKRGVDDTQYF. This chain connects TRBV29-1 to TRBJ2-3; 7 bases fit TRBD2. The V and J ends lost 5 bases and 6 bases, in that order; junction bases with no gene match: 11. Germline V CDR1 and CDR2: SQVTM, ANQGSEA. The CDR3 spans 14 residues.

This CDR3 reads CASSYSMEYSNEKLFF. DNA for the CDR3: TGTGCCAGCAGTTACTCGATGGAATATTCAAATGAAAAACTGTTTTTT. The chain links TRBV6-5 to TRBJ1-4; no definite D call. Germline-derived CDR1 and CDR2 are MNHEY and SVGAGI. V was cut by 0 bases and J by 5 bases, with 13 bases left in between. This CDR3 contains 16 residues.

The J gene is TRBJ1-2, the V gene TRBV7-2; D is perhaps TRBD1 (5 bases). Trimming removed 1 base from V and 3 bases from J, with 12 bases in between. Germline CDR1 SGHTA, CDR2 FQGNSA. The CDR3 is 15 amino acids. CDR3 bases: TGTGCCAGCAGCTTAGGTCTCAGGGTAGACTATGGCTACACCTTC. Translated: CASSLGLRVDYGYTF.

The V call is TRBV11-2, the J call TRBJ1-6, with TRBD1 as a possible D gene (6 bases). Germline CDR1 reads SGHAT; CDR2 reads FQNNGV. This CDR3 is built from 15 residues. The ends were cut back, 2 bases at V and 9 bases at J, with 14 bases in the middle. The CDR3 loop is CASSLNPGVTSPLHF. CDR3 DNA sequence: TGTGCCAGCAGCTTAAATCCAGGGGTGACTTCACCCCTCCACTTT.

The chain carries TRBV19 and TRBJ2-7; D gene unclear. Per the germline V gene, CDR1 is LNHDA and CDR2 is SQIVND (reference sequence). This CDR3 is 14 amino acids long. Deletions cut 3 bases from V and 4 bases from J, with 13 bases between. CDR3 in amino acids: CASSIPERRYEQYF. DNA for the CDR3: TGTGCCAGTAGTATCCCAGAGAGGCGATACGAGCAGTACTTC.

J is TRBJ2-7 and V is TRBV18, with TRBD1 matching over 9 bases. Trimming at V came to 4 bases and at J to 2 bases, leaving 6 bases not matched to a gene. CDR1 is KGHSH, CDR2 LQKENI, per germline. The CDR3 length is 15 residues. The DNA for the CDR3 is TGTGCCAGCTCACAGGGACAGGGCCCAACCTACGAGCAGTACTTC. This codes for CASSQGQGPTYEQYF.

The chain carries TRBV6-6 and TRBJ1-5; a weak D match, TRBD1 (6 bases). CDR1 MNHNY and CDR2 SVGAGI come from the germline V gene (reference sequence). V gave up 8 bases and J gave up 5 bases, with 16 bases separating them. This CDR3 is built from 14 residues. The CDR3: CASERGDLHQPQHF. CDR3 nucleotide sequence: TGTGCCAGCGAGAGGGGGGATTTGCATCAGCCCCAGCATTTT.

This chain joins TRBV11-2 and TRBJ1-2; a weak D match, TRBD1 (5 bases). Germline V gene data show CDR1 as SGHAT and CDR2 as FQNNGV. The CDR3 length is 14 residues. V lost 1 base to trimming and J lost 4 bases, with 10 bases between them. CDR3: CASSLGAGLYGYTF. In DNA, the CDR3 is TGTGCCAGCAGCTTAGGGGCAGGGCTCTATGGCTACACCTTC. Complete variable domain (other parts from reference TRBV11-2 and TRBJ1-2): EAGVAQSPRYKIIEKRQSVAFWCNPISGHATLYWYQQILGQGPKLLIQFQNNGVVDDSQLPKDRFSAERLKGVDSTLKIQPAKLEDSAVYLCASSLGAGLYGYTFGSGTRLTVV.

Within the sample, this clone is medium-sized. The V and J genes are TRBV5-1 and TRBJ1-2; TRBD1 is a possible D gene (6 bases). The V and J ends lost 0 bases and 4 bases respectively, with 10 bases between them. Germline CDR1 SGHRS, CDR2 YFSETQ. The CDR3 sequence is 14 residues long. CDR3 DNA: TGCGCCAGCAGCTTGGACAGGGCCAGCTATGGCTACACCTTC. Protein sequence: CASSLDRASYGYTF.

V and J are TRBV4-3 and TRBJ2-5; the match to TRBD2 covers 8 bases. The germline V gene encodes CDR1 LGHNA and CDR2 YSLEER. Trimming took 1 base from V and 2 from J; bases not matched to a gene: 3. The CDR3 runs to 15 residues. DNA for the CDR3: TGCGCCAGCAGCCAAGGGTTAGCGGGGCAAGAGACCCAGTACTTC. Encoded protein: CASSQGLAGQETQYF.

V gene TRBV5-6 combines with J gene TRBJ2-1; D unclear. CDR1 SGHDT and CDR2 YYEEEE come from the germline V gene. The CDR3 is 13 amino acids. Trimming took off 4 bases at V and 3 bases at J, with 8 bases between the two ends. CDR3: CASSPWSYNEQFF. CDR3 nucleotides: TGTGCCAGCAGCCCCTGGAGCTACAATGAGCAGTTCTTC.

This sequence joins TRBV5-4 and TRBJ1-1; maybe TRBD1 (5 bases). Germline CDR1 reads SGHNT; CDR2 reads YYREEE (reference sequence). The CDR3 is made up of 12 amino acids. V was pared by 1 base and J by 4 bases, with 5 bases between. The CDR3 DNA is TGTGCCAGCAGCTTGAGGGGCACTGAAGCTTTCTTT. Encoded protein: CASSLRGTEAFF.

This chain uses TRBV5-1 with TRBJ1-4; no clear D. The germline gives CDR1 SGHRS, CDR2 YFSETQ. This CDR3 has 16 residues. Trimming removed 4 bases from V and 0 bases from J, with 13 bases in between. The CDR3 nucleotides read TGCGCCAGCAGCCCGGTGGGCAGAACAACTAATGAAAAACTGTTTTTT. Translated, it gives CASSPVGRTTNEKLFF.

The chain carries TRBV18 and TRBJ2-6; D is unresolved. Germline V lookup: CDR1 KGHSH, CDR2 LQKENI. The CDR3 sequence is 17 residues long. V shed 1 base and J shed 0 bases, with 10 bases lying between them. CDR3: CASSPLSAFSGANVLTF. CDR3 bases: TGTGCCAGCTCACCACTCAGCGCCTTCTCTGGGGCCAACGTCCTGACTTTC.

The chain couples TRBV7-8 to TRBJ1-4; maybe TRBD1 (6 bases). The V end lost 1 base, the J end lost 0 bases, and 15 bases lay between the germline ends. The germline gives CDR1 SGHVS, CDR2 FQNEAQ. CDR3 length: 18 amino acids. The chain's CDR3 is CASSLVGRGLATNEKLFF. CDR3 sequence (DNA): TGTGCCAGCAGCTTAGTGGGCAGGGGCCTTGCAACTAATGAAAAACTGTTTTTT. The whole variable domain, remainder taken from reference TRBV7-8 and TRBJ1-4, is GAGVSQSPRYKVAKRGQDVALRCDPISGHVSLFWYQQALGQGPEFLTYFQNEAQLDKSGLPSDRFFAERPEGSVSTLKIQRTQQEDSAVYLCASSLVGRGLATNEKLFFGSGTQLSVL.

The chain couples TRBV6-6 to TRBJ2-5, with 8 bases fitting TRBD1. J gave up 5 bases and V 2 bases, and 7 bases lay outside the gene matches. CDR1 is MNHNY and CDR2 is SVGAGI in the germline V gene (reference sequence). This CDR3 spans 15 amino acids. For the CDR3, the DNA is TGTGCCAGCAGTTACCTTCAGGGGGCTGGGGAGACCCAGTACTTC. This sequence encodes CASSYLQGAGETQYF.

The gene calls are TRBV9 and TRBJ2-3, with a possible D match to TRBD2 (7 bases). CDR3 size: 15 residues. Germline V gives CDR1 SGDLS, CDR2 YYNGEE. Trimming removed 1 base from V and 6 bases from J, with 15 bases in between. In nucleotides, the CDR3 is TGTGCCAGCAGCGTAAGTTGGGGGGGCCGGGATACGCAGTATTTT. This codes for CASSVSWGGRDTQYF. The full variable domain, completed using reference TRBV9 and TRBJ2-3, is DSGVTQTPKHLITATGQRVTLRCSPRSGDLSVYWYQQSLDQGLQFLIQYYNGEERAKGNILERFSAQQFPDLHSELNLSSLELGDSALYFCASSVSWGGRDTQYFGPGTRLTVL.

The V and J genes are TRBV7-2 and TRBJ2-2, with 9 bases fitting TRBD1. The CDR3 runs to 14 residues. CDR1 SGHTA and CDR2 FQGNSA come from the germline V gene. The V segment lost 4 bases and the J segment 5 bases; nucleotides outside the gene matches: 2. This chain's CDR3 is CASSYRGQTGELFF. The CDR3 bases are TGTGCCAGCAGCTACAGGGGGCAGACCGGGGAGCTGTTTTTT.